A single sample gave rise to the 8 T cell receptor beta chains below, sequenced in a study of T cells after yellow fever vaccination. TCRdb re-called the 5' RACE reads through MiXCR, storing one row per CDR3 protein. The table lists 20,000 to 25,000 distinct CDR3 sequences, less than 3.5% of them singletons. The sequences come from PBMCs, either bulk or a sorted T-cell subset (CD4+, CD8+, memory, or dextramer-sorted; not recorded which), collected approximately 47 days after the first yellow fever vaccination. These receptors were taken from a man between 18 and 35 years old who received the YFV17D yellow fever vaccine.

At least ten counts were recorded for this clonotype. The chain carries TRBV6-5 and TRBJ1-4; 7 bases align to TRBD1. The CDR3 runs to 14 residues. Unmatched junction bases numbered 4, after V lost 5 bases and J lost 4 bases. Germline CDR1 MNHEY, CDR2 SVGAGI. The CDR3 DNA reads as TGTGCCAGCAGTACGACAGGGTTTAATGAAAAACTGTTTTTT. Amino acids: CASSTTGFNEKLFF.

About this clonotype itself: A much larger clone sits a single nucleotide away, making a read error possible. The chain has TRBV20-1 and TRBJ1-5, with D possibly being TRBD1 (6 bases). This CDR3 contains 13 residues. The V end lost 3 bases, the J end lost 6 bases, and 12 bases lay between the germline ends. CDR1 and CDR2 from the germline V gene are DFQATT and SNEGSKA (reference sequence). CDR3 nucleotide sequence: TGCAGTGCTAGTTCTGGGGGCACTCAGCCCCAGCATTTT. This translates into CSASSGGTQPQHF.

This clonotype has ten or more counts. The V call is TRBV7-3, the J call TRBJ2-5; TRBD1 might be the D (5 bases). V shed 2 bases and J shed 1 base, with 11 bases lying between them. Germline loops: CDR1 SGHTA, CDR2 FQGTGA. The CDR3 runs to 15 residues. The CDR3 protein is CASSLAGNAQETQYF. In DNA, the CDR3 is TGTGCCAGCAGCTTAGCAGGGAACGCCCAAGAGACCCAGTACTTC.

The sample holds many counts of this clonotype. The genes are TRBV20-1 and TRBJ1-3, with D possibly TRBD1 on 5 matching bases. Trimming left V 6 bases short and J 0 bases short, with 21 bases between. Looked up from germline, CDR1 is DFQATT and CDR2 is SNEGSKA (reference sequence). The length of the CDR3 is 17 residues. The chain's CDR3 is CSALRPSGTISGNTIYF. The CDR3 coding sequence is TGCAGTGCCCTACGTCCCTCAGGGACCATCTCTGGAAACACCATATATTTT.

This clonotype was counted ten times or more. The rearrangement uses TRBV5-1 and TRBJ2-2; D is unclear. The germline CDR1 and CDR2 sequences are SGHRS and YFSETQ. V lost 4 bases, J lost 1 base, and 11 bases lay in between. This CDR3 comprises 15 residues. The chain's CDR3 is CASSEMAENTGELFF. The DNA of the CDR3 is TGCGCCAGCAGCGAGATGGCGGAGAACACCGGGGAGCTGTTTTTT.

This clonotype came up many times. V is TRBV7-6 and J is TRBJ2-3; D is unclear. CDR1 is SGHVS and CDR2 is FNYEAQ in the germline V gene. The V gene lost 4 bases and the J gene lost 4 bases, with 9 bases spanning the gap. The CDR3 runs to 13 residues. Written as DNA, the CDR3 is TGTGCCAGCAGCTCCATTTTGTCAGATACGCAGTATTTT. Translation gives CASSSILSDTQYF. Complete variable domain (other parts from reference TRBV7-6 and TRBJ2-3): GAGVSQSPRYKVTKRGQDVALRCDPISGHVSLYWYRQALGQGPEFLTYFNYEAQQDKSGLPNDRFSAERPEGSISTLTIQRTEQRDSAMYRCASSSILSDTQYFGPGTRLTVL.

This clonotype was picked up many times. The gene calls are TRBV4-1 and TRBJ2-1; 11 nucleotides match TRBD1. Germline-derived CDR1 and CDR2 are MGHRA and YSYEKL. The junction had 10 bases not matched to a gene; V was cut back by 2 bases and J by 10 bases. The CDR3 is 16 amino acids. The CDR3 DNA reads as TGCGCCAGCAGCCAATACCGGGACAGGGGGTTCCGGGAGCAGTTCTTC. This sequence encodes CASSQYRDRGFREQFF.

This clonotype has at least ten counts. The J gene is TRBJ1-5, the V gene TRBV7-8; D uncertain. This CDR3 region has 14 residues. Per the germline V gene, CDR1 is SGHVS and CDR2 is FQNEAQ. Trimming removed 2 bases from V and 5 bases from J, with 10 bases in between. The CDR3 DNA reads TGTGCCAGCAGCTTAAGGAGGGTGGATCAGCCCCAGCATTTT. This gives the protein CASSLRRVDQPQHF.